The next 15 T cell receptor beta chains were all read from a single sample in a study of cytomegalovirus exposure and HLA in healthy donors. The PCR employed 60 Vbeta primers together with 13 Jbeta primers. The repertoire was sequenced with immunoSEQ multiplex PCR; TCRdb's copy has only in-frame clones and lacks some. The data contain about 160,000 clones, 70% to 85% of them singletons. The sample consisted of PBMCs. The origin of the receptors is a man between 45 and 60 years old in good health and CMV-seropositive.

V is TRBV14 and J is TRBJ1-4; no definite D call. V was pared by 1 base and J by 8 bases, with 8 bases between. Germline lookup yields CDR1 SGHDN and CDR2 FVKESK. The CDR3 consists of 13 residues. CDR3 loop: CASSQGAREKLFF. CDR3 coding DNA: TGTGCCAGCAGCCAAGGGGCGCGAGAAAAACTGTTTTTT.

The V and J genes are TRBV2 and TRBJ2-3; TRBD2 is a possible D gene (6 bases). Looked up from germline, CDR1 is SNHLY and CDR2 is FYNNEI. Deletions cut 2 bases from V and 3 bases from J, with 9 bases between. This CDR3 spans 14 amino acids. CDR3 residues: CASSELGGTDTQYF. Here the CDR3 DNA reads TGTGCCAGCAGTGAATTGGGAGGTACAGATACGCAGTATTTT.

Comment on this clone: The same CDR3 can be traced to other DNA sequences in this sample. The chain employs TRBV25-1 and TRBJ2-3; D is uncertain. This CDR3 comprises 13 residues. Trimming pared 4 bases from V and 0 bases from J, leaving 5 bases between. In germline, CDR1 is MGHDK, CDR2 SYGVNS. CDR3 sequence: CASSVTSTDTQYF. CDR3 sequence (DNA): TGTGCCAGCAGTGTAACTAGCACAGATACGCAGTATTTT.

The chain recombines TRBV11-3 with TRBJ2-2; 7 nucleotides agree with TRBD2. V lost 2 bases, J lost 3 bases, and 12 bases stayed unmatched. This CDR3 contains 18 residues. Germline values: CDR1 SGHNT, CDR2 YENEEA. The DNA of the CDR3 is TGTGCCAGCAGCTTAAGAGCACGGCGGGGAGGGGACACCGGGGAGCTGTTTTTT. Amino acid sequence: CASSLRARRGGDTGELFF. Filled out from reference TRBV11-3 and TRBJ2-2, the complete variable domain reads EAGVVQSPRYKIIEKKQPVAFWCNPISGHNTLYWYLQNLGQGPELLIRYENEEAVDDSQLPKDRFSAERLKGVDSTLKIQPAELGDSAVYLCASSLRARRGGDTGELFFGEGSRLTVL.

The chain uses TRBV7-9 and TRBJ2-3, with 9 bases identical to TRBD2. Germline V gene lookup returns CDR1 SEHNR and CDR2 FQNEAQ (reference sequence). After removal of 5 bases from V and 2 bases from J, the junction contained 11 bases not matched to a gene. The CDR3 totals 17 residues. The CDR3: CASSIVVTSGYTDTQYF. Here the CDR3 DNA reads TGTGCCAGCAGCATTGTGGTGACTAGCGGATACACAGATACGCAGTATTTT.

This rearrangement joins TRBV23-1 to TRBJ2-3; the match to TRBD1 covers 9 bases. TRBV23-1 is classed as an ORF, of uncertain function. The J segment lost 1 base and the V segment lost 0 bases, leaving 5 bases of the junction unmatched. This CDR3 is built from 17 residues. The CDR3 here is CASSQSPGQGGTDTQYF. The CDR3 nucleotides are TGCGCCAGCAGTCAATCGCCGGGACAGGGAGGCACAGATACGCAGTATTTT.

The V gene is TRBV11-1, the J gene TRBJ2-3; 8 bases match TRBD2. The CDR3 contains 15 residues. Germline assignment: CDR1 SGHAT and CDR2 FQDESV (reference sequence). V lost 6 bases, J lost 6 bases, and 11 bases stayed unmatched. CDR3 region: CASRVGTRYRDTQYF. Written as DNA, the CDR3 is TGTGCCAGCAGGGTGGGGACTAGGTATAGGGATACGCAGTATTTT.

The V gene is TRBV2, the J gene TRBJ2-1; TRBD1 matches 9 bases. This CDR3 region has 15 residues. V lost 0 bases and J lost 8; bases outside the gene matches: 5. Germline-derived CDR1 and CDR2 are SNHLY and FYNNEI. The CDR3 coding sequence is TGTGCCAGCAGTGAAGCAGGGACAGGGAAAGATGAGCAGTTCTTC. Translating it yields CASSEAGTGKDEQFF.

In its sample, this clone was seen once. The chain recombines TRBV19 with TRBJ1-2; possible D gene TRBD1, 5 bases. The ends were cut back, 3 bases at V and 4 bases at J, with 12 bases in the middle. This CDR3 comprises 14 residues. Germline CDR1 reads LNHDA; CDR2 reads SQIVND (reference sequence). The CDR3 DNA reads as TGTGCCAGTAGTATGGCCAGGGAGGGCTATGGCTACACCTTC. It is translated as CASSMAREGYGYTF.

The chain couples TRBV9 to TRBJ1-6, with D possibly matching TRBD1 (5 bases). The V end lost 0 bases, the J end lost 7 bases, and 8 bases lay between the germline ends. Germline values: CDR1 SGDLS, CDR2 YYNGEE. The CDR3 runs 14 residues. The CDR3 coding sequence is TGTGCCAGCAGCGTAGAGACAGACAATTCACCCCTCCACTTT. The encoded protein is CASSVETDNSPLHF.

The table lists this clone with a few counts. The V and J genes are TRBV7-9 and TRBJ2-2, with 8 bases identical to TRBD1. V trimming: 3 bases; J trimming: 1 base; junction bases outside the gene matches: 4. This CDR3 has 16 amino acids. Germline V lookup: CDR1 SEHNR, CDR2 FQNEAQ (reference sequence). This chain's CDR3 is CASSLSGTGNTGELFF. CDR3 DNA: TGTGCCAGCAGCTTGAGTGGGACAGGGAACACCGGGGAGCTGTTTTTT.

The CDR3 DNA reads as TGTGCCAGCAGGACAGGTAACTCCTACGAGCAGTACTTC. The encoded protein is CASRTGNSYEQYF. The chain joins TRBV7-2 to TRBJ2-7, with TRBD1 as a possible D gene (6 bases). Germline assignment: CDR1 SGHTA and CDR2 FQGNSA. Deletions cut 6 bases from V and 0 bases from J, with 9 bases between. The CDR3 covers 13 residues.

The chain joins TRBV18 to TRBJ2-1; TRBD2 matches at 13 bases. Germline V CDR1 and CDR2: KGHSH, LQKENI. V gave up 6 bases and J gave up 6 bases; unmatched junction bases: 5. The CDR3 loop spans 15 amino acids. CDR3 bases: TGTGCCAGCTCCCGAGGGACTAGCGGGATCAATGAGCAGTTCTTC. Its translation is CASSRGTSGINEQFF.

The chain links TRBV18 to TRBJ2-6; a possible D gene is TRBD1 (6 bases). V was trimmed by 5 bases and J by 0 bases, leaving 17 bases between them. Germline V lookup: CDR1 KGHSH, CDR2 LQKENI. The CDR3 runs 18 residues. This chain's CDR3 is CASSTRRQDLSGANVLTF. CDR3 bases: TGTGCCAGCTCAACAAGGCGACAGGACCTCTCTGGGGCCAACGTCCTGACTTTC. The full variable domain, completed using reference TRBV18 and TRBJ2-6, is NAGVMQNPRHLVRRRGQEARLRCSPMKGHSHVYWYRQLPEEGLKFMVYLQKENIIDESGMPKERFSAEFPKEGPSILRIQQVVRGDSAAYFCASSTRRQDLSGANVLTFGAGSRLTVL.

With respect to this clone: Other DNA sequences from this sample encode an identical CDR3 as well. The chain uses TRBV4-3 and TRBJ2-7, with 7 bases fitting TRBD2. J gave up 3 bases and V 1 base, and 6 bases lay outside the gene matches. Germline CDR1 LGHNA, CDR2 YSLEER. The CDR3 has 15 residues. This CDR3 reads CASSQGLAVYYEQYF. CDR3 sequence (DNA): TGCGCCAGCAGCCAAGGACTAGCAGTCTACTACGAGCAGTACTTC.